This T cell receptor beta chain came from a study of blood T cells in healthy people across ages. The CDR3 totals 15 residues. CDR1 is SGDLS, CDR2 YYNGEE, per germline. Combining a sample-barcoded 5' primer with a J-beta primer mix, a second PCR ran for roughly 6 to 12 cycles. MiXCR, applied by TCRdb to the 5' RACE reads, yields one record per CDR3 protein. The table has hundreds of thousands of distinct CDR3 sequences, just over 55% seen once. This clonotype was found once. Sequenced material: blood. The chain links TRBV9 to TRBJ2-4, with unresolved D. The last part of the DNA fits TRBJ2-7 better; the J call may be wrong. The TCR comes from a man aged 40-49 years in good health. The DNA of the CDR3 is TGTGCCAGCAGCGTTTCGCCCCGTGCCCGACACGAGCAGTACTTC. This translates into CASSVSPRARHEQYF.